The T cell receptor beta chain under discussion was sequenced for a study of a mutant IDH1 vaccine in newly diagnosed glioma. Study overall: Averaging approximately 40 years of age, treated patients were around 62% male and 37.5% female. The therapy given earlier, which was standard therapy, consisted of radiotherapy, temozolomide, or both, and most of the patients received both. Study-level results: There were vaccine-induced immune responses in around 94% of the patients. With respect to changes in top peripheral T cell clonotypes, pseudoprogression seemed unrelated.

A remark on this clone: What it binds is unknown.

Time point here: baseline, week 1 (first vaccination visit). Treatment given: pre-vaccination baseline after standard-of-care therapy. Data came from immunoSEQ multiplex PCR; TCRdb stores just in-frame clones and leaves some out. The sample holds 75,000 to 100,000 clones, roughly 89% seen once. Trimming left V 4 bases short and J 7 bases short, with 14 bases between. CDR1 and CDR2 (germline): MNHEY, SMNVEV (reference sequence). The CDR3 spans 14 residues. The sequence came from a woman aged 50 to 60 with glioma. The sample consisted of PBMCs, taken from a glioma patient treated with radiotherapy, temozolomide or both. The chain uses TRBV27 and TRBJ1-5, with a weak D call TRBD1 (5 bases). Here the CDR3 reads CASSSSGNDQPQHF. CDR3 bases: TGTGCCAGCAGTTCATCAGGGAACGACCAGCCCCAGCATTTT.